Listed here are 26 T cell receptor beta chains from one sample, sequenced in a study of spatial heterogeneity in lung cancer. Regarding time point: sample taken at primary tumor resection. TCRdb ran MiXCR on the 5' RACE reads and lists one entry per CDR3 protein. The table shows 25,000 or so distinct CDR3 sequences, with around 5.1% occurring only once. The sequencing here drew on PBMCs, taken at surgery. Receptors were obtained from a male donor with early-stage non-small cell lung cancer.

The CDR3 bases are TGTGCCGGAAGCGATCCCAGCTCCTACAATGAGCAGTTCTTC. Translation: CAGSDPSSYNEQFF. The V gene is TRBV2, the J gene TRBJ2-1; no definite D call. The CDR3 runs 14 residues. Germline V gene data show CDR1 as SNHLY and CDR2 as FYNNEI. The V end lost 11 bases, the J end lost 0 bases, and 14 bases lay between the germline ends.

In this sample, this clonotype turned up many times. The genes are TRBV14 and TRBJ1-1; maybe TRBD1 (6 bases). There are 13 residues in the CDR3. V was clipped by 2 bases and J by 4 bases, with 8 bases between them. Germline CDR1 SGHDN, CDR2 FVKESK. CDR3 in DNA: TGTGCCAGCAGCCAACAGGGGACCACTGAAGCTTTCTTT. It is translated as CASSQQGTTEAFF. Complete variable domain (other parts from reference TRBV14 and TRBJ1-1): EAGVTQFPSHSVIEKGQTVTLRCDPISGHDNLYWYRRVMGKEIKFLLHFVKESKQDESGMPNNRFLAERTGGTYSTLKVQPAELEDSGVYFCASSQQGTTEAFFGQGTRLTVV.

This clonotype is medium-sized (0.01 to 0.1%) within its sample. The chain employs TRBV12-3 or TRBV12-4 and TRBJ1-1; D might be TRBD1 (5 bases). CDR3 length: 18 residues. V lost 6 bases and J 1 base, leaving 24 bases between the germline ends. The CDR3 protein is CASRGVGTVGPKNTEAFF. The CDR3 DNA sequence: TGTGCCAGCAGGGGCGTGGGAACTGTGGGACCGAAGAACACTGAAGCTTTCTTT.

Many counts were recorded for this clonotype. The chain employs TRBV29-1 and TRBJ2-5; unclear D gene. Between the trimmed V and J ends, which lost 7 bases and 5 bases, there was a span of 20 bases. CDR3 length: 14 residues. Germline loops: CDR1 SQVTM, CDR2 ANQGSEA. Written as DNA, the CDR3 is TGCAGCGCGGACCCCGGGTCGCCCCAGGAGACCCAGTACTTC. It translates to CSADPGSPQETQYF.

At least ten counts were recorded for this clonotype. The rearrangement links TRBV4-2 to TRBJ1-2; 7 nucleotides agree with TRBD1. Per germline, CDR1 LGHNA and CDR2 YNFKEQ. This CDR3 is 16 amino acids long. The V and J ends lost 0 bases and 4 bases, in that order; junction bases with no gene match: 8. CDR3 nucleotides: TGTGCCAGCAGCCAAGATCAGGGACAGCCCGTCTATGGCTACACCTTC. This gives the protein CASSQDQGQPVYGYTF.

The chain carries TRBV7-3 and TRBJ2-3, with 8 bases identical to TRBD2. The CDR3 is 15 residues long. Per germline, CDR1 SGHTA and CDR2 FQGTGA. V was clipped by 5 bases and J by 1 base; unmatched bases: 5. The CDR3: CASSGAGAGTDTQYF. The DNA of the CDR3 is TGTGCCAGCAGCGGAGCGGGAGCGGGCACAGATACGCAGTATTTT.

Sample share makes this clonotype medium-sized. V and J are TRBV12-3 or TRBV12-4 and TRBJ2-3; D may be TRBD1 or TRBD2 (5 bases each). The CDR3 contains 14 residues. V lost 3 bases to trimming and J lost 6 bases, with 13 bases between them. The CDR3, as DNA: TGTGCCAGCAGTTTGGGACCTATGGCCGATACGCAGTATTTT. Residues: CASSLGPMADTQYF.

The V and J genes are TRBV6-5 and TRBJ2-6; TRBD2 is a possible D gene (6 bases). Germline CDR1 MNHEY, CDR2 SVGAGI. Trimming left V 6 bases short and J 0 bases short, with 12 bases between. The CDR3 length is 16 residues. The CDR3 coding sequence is TGTGCCAGCAGAGCTCAGGGACTCTCTGGGGCCAACGTCCTGACTTTC. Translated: CASRAQGLSGANVLTF.

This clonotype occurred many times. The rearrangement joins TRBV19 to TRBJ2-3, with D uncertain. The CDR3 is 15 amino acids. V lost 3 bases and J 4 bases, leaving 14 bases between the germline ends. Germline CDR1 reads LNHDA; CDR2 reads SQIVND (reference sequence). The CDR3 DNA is TGTGCCAGTAGTATCGGGTCAGCGCATGCAGATACGCAGTATTTT. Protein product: CASSIGSAHADTQYF.

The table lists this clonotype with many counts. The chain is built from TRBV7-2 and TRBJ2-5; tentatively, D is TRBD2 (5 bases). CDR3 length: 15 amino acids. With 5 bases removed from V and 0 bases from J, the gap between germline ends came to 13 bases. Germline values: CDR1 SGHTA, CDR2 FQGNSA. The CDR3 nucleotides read TGTGCCAGCAGCCCCCTCACTAGGTACCAAGAGACCCAGTACTTC. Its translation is CASSPLTRYQETQYF.

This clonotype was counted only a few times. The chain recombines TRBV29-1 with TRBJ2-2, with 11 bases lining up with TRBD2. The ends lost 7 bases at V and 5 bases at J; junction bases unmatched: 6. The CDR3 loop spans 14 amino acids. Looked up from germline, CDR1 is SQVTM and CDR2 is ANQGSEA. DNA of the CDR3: TGCAGCGGGGGGACTAGCGGCCGGACCGGGGAGCTGTTTTTT. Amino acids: CSGGTSGRTGELFF.

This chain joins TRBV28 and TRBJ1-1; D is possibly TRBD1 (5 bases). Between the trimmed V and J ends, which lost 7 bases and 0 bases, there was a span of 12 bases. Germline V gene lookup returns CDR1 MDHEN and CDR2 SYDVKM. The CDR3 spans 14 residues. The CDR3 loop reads CASNLEGMNTEAFF. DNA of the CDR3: TGTGCCAGCAATCTCGAGGGGATGAACACTGAAGCTTTCTTT.

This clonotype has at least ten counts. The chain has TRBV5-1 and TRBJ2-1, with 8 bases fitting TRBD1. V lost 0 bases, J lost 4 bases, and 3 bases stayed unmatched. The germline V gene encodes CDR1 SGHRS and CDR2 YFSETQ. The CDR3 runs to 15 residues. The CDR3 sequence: CASSLGGQAYNEQFF. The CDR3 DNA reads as TGCGCCAGCAGCTTGGGGGGACAGGCTTACAATGAGCAGTTCTTC.

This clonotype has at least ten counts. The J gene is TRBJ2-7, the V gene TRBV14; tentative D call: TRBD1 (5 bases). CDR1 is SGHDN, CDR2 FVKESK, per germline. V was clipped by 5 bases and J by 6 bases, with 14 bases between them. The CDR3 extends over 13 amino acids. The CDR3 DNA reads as TGTGCCAGCAGCGTCCAGGGTTCCGGCGAGCAGTACTTC. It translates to CASSVQGSGEQYF.

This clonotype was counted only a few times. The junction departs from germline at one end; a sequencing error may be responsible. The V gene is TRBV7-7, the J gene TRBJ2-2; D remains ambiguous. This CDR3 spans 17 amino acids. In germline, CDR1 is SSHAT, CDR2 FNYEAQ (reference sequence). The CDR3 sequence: CASSFPEPTLWAGELFF. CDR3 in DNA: TGTGCTAGCAGCTTTCCCGAGCCTACTCTATGGGCTGGGGAGCTGTTTTTT.

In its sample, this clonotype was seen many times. This chain's CDR3 is CASRIPLNTEAFF. CDR3 nucleotides: TGTGCCAGCAGGATTCCACTTAACACTGAAGCTTTCTTT. This rearrangement joins TRBV28 to TRBJ1-1, with D uncertain. Trimming shortened V by 6 bases and J by 2 bases, and 10 bases separated the two germline ends. Germline values: CDR1 MDHEN, CDR2 SYDVKM. This CDR3 has 13 residues.

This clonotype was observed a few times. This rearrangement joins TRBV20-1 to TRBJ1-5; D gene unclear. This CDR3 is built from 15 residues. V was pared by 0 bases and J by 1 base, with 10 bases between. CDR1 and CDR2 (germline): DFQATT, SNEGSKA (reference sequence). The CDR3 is CSAREGSESNQPQHF. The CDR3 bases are TGCAGTGCTAGAGAGGGCAGTGAGAGCAATCAGCCCCAGCATTTT.

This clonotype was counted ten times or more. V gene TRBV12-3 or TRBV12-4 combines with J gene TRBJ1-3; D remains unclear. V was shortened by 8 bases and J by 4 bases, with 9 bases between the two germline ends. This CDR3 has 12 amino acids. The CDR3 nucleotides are TGTGCCAGCTCAAGGAGGGGAAACACCATATATTTT. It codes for CASSRRGNTIYF.

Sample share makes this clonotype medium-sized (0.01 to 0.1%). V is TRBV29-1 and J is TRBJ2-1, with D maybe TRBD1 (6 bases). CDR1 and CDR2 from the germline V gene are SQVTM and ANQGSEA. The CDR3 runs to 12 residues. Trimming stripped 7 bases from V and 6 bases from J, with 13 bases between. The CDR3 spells CSARQAGNEQFF. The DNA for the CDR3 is TGCAGCGCGCGACAGGCGGGCAATGAGCAGTTCTTC.

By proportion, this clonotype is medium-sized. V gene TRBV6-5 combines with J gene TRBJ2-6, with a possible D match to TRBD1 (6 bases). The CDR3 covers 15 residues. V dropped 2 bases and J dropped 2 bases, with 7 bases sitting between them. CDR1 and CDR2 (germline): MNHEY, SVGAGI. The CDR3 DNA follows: TGTGCCAGCAGTTACGAGGGGGCTGGGGCCAACGTCCTGACTTTC. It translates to CASSYEGAGANVLTF.

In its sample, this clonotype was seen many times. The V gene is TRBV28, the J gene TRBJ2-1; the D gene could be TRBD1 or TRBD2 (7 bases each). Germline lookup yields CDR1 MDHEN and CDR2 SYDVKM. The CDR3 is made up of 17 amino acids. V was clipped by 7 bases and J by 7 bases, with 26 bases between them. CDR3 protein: CASTKTGSGRYRNEQFF. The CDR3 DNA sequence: TGTGCCAGCACCAAGACAGGGTCCGGGAGGTATAGAAATGAGCAGTTCTTC.

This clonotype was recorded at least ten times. The DNA of the CDR3 is TGTGCCTATGGTGGTCCCTATGCCTACGAGCAGTACTTC. As protein: CAYGGPYAYEQYF. This rearrangement joins TRBV30 to TRBJ2-7; D gene unclear. This CDR3 contains 13 residues. Germline assignment: CDR1 GTSNPN and CDR2 SVGIG (reference sequence). Between the trimmed V and J ends, which lost 7 bases and 2 bases, there was a span of 15 bases.

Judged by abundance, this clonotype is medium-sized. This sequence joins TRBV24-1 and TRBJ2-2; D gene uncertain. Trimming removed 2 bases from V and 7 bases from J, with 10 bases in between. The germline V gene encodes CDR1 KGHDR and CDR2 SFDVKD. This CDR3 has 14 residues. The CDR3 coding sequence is TGTGCCACCAGTGATTATACGGGCCTCGGGGAGCTGTTTTTT. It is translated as CATSDYTGLGELFF.

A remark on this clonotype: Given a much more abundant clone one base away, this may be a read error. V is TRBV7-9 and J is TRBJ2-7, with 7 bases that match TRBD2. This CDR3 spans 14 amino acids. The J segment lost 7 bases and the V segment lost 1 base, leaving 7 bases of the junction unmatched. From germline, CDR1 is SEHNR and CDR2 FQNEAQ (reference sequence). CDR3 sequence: CASSLVTSPLEQYF. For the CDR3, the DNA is TGTGCCAGCAGCTTAGTGACTAGCCCTTTGGAGCAGTACTTC.

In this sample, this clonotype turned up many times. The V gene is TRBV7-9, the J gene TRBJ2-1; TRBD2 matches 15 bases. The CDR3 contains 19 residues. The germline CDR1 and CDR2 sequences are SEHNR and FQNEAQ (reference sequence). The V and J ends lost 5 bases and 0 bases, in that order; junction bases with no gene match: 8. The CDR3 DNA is TGTGCCAGCAGCCTTGGGACTAGCGGGAGGCCCAGCTCCTACAATGAGCAGTTCTTC. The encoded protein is CASSLGTSGRPSSYNEQFF. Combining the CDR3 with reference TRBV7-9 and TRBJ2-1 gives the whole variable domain DTGVSQNPRHKITKRGQNVTFRCDPISEHNRLYWYRQTLGQGPEFLTYFQNEAQLEKSRLLSDRFSAERPKGSFSTLEIQRTEQGDSAMYLCASSLGTSGRPSSYNEQFFGPGTRLTVL.

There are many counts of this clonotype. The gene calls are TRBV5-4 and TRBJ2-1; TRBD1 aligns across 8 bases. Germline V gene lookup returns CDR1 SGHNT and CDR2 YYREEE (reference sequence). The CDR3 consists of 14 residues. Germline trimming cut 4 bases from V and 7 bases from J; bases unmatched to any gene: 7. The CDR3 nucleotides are TGTGCCAGCAGCAGGGGACAGGAGCGAAATGAGCAGTTCTTC. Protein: CASSRGQERNEQFF.